This T cell receptor beta chain was captured in a study of T cell repertoires in cytomegalovirus infection. TCRdb re-called the reads with MiXCR, one entry per CDR3 protein. This table has 750,000 to 900,000 distinct CDR3 sequences, roughly 28% appearing once. The CDR3 loop spans 15 amino acids. Germline trimming cut 5 bases from V and 6 bases from J; bases unmatched to any gene: 7. Germline V CDR1 and CDR2: SGHTA, FQGNSA. Note on this clonotype: Its antigen is not known.

This sequence was found in a human donor in good health (CMV status not recorded). Some clones in this sample may be carry-over from other donors' samples. The source material was cultured CD8+ T cells from PBMCs, sampled from culture after CMV antigen stimulation. The J gene is TRBJ2-7, the V gene TRBV7-2, with TRBD2 identical over 13 bases. CDR3 in amino acids: CASSHTSGGAGEQYF. In DNA, the CDR3 is TGTGCCAGCAGCCACACTAGCGGGGGGGCAGGCGAGCAGTACTTC.